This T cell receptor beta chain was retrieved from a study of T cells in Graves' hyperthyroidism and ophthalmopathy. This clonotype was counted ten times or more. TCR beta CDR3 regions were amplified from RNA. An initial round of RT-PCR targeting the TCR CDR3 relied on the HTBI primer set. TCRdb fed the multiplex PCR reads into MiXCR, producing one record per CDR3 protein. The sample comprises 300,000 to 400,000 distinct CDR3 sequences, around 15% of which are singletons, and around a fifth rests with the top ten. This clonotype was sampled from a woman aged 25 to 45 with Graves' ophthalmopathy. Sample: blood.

CDR3 region: CASTLLGLAAKETQYF. CDR3 coding DNA: TGTGCCAGCACCCTCTTGGGACTAGCGGCGAAAGAGACCCAGTACTTC. The rearrangement uses TRBV12-3 or TRBV12-4 and TRBJ2-5; 11 nucleotides line up with TRBD2. This CDR3 is built from 16 residues. V lost 7 bases, J lost 3 bases, and 10 bases stayed unmatched.